This T cell receptor (beta chain) appears in the sequencing data of a study of beta chain features in type 1 diabetes. Study-level points and caveats: With patients and controls alike, PCR might favor shorter templates to an equal degree.

The study reverse transcribed the entire isolated RNA, so it sequenced expressed TCRB transcripts. Profiled with immunoSEQ multiplex PCR; TCRdb holds only in-frame clones, not every one. The data hold under 950,000 clones, with 15% to 20% observed a single time. About this clone itself: The antigen is undetermined.

Looked up from germline, CDR1 is SGHNT and CDR2 is YYREEE (reference sequence). V lost 4 bases and J 11 bases, leaving 12 bases between the germline ends. The CDR3 is 11 amino acids. What was sequenced was naive CD4+ T cells from blood. This receptor was taken from a woman aged 18-35 years in good health. The chain uses TRBV5-4 and TRBJ1-1, with no clear D. The CDR3 DNA reads TGTGCCAGCAGCCGACGGACGGGGGCTTTCTTT. It translates to CASSRRTGAFF.